This T cell receptor (beta chain) comes out of a study of quantifying T cell responses using KT2 cells. Study context: Reverse transcription used primers in the TCR alpha and beta constant regions. Estimated efficiency of the T4 ligation step was above 9.5% under optimum conditions.

An oligo carrying a UMI was ligated to the cDNA 3' end. First-round PCR used about 4 cycles and beta primers RC1.1 and RC1.2 covering TRBC1 and TRBC2. Using its own MiXCR run on the UMI-ligation and nested PCR reads, TCRdb lists one record per CDR3 protein. The table includes around 30,000 distinct CDR3 sequences, 10% to 13% detected once. KT2, a clone with a known TCR, was spiked into unfractionated PBMC. The material sequenced was PBMCs spiked with cells of the T cell clone KT2. The clonotype originates from a human donor.

As DNA, the CDR3 is TGTGCCAGCAGTTCCGCCCAGGGGAGGGACTACGAGCAGTACTTC. Translating gives CASSSAQGRDYEQYF. The chain is built from TRBV12-3 or TRBV12-4 and TRBJ2-7, with TRBD2 as a possible D gene (7 bases). The CDR3 consists of 15 residues. Between the trimmed V and J ends, which lost 4 bases and 3 bases, there was a span of 16 bases.